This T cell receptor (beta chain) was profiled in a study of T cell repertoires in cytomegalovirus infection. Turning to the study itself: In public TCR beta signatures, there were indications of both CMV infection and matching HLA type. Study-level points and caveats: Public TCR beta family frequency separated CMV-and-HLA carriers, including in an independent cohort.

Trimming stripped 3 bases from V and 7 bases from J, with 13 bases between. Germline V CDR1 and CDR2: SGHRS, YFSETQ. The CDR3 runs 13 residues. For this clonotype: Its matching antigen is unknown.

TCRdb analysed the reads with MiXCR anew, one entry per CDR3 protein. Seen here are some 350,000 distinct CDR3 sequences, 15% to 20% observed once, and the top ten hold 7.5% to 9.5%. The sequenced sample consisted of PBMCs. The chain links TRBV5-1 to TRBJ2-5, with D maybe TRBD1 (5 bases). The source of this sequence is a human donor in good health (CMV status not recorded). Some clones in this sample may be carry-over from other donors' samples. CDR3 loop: CASSSQGFRTQYF. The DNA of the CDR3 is TGCGCCAGCAGCTCCCAGGGTTTTCGGACCCAGTACTTC.